The TCR beta chain described here comes from a study of OX40 agonist ivuxolimab in advanced cancers. Using immunoSEQ multiplex PCR, the repertoire was profiled, and TCRdb retains in-frame clones only, with some absent. The sample holds roughly 68,000 clones, 75% to 85% seen once. Deletions cut 0 bases from V and 4 bases from J, with 6 bases between. CDR3 length: 13 residues. Per the germline V gene, CDR1 is LNHDA and CDR2 is SQIVND (reference sequence). The source is an adult with an advanced solid tumor such as melanoma, head and neck, liver or kidney cancer. The input for sequencing was CD4+ or CD8+ T cells sorted from blood, taken in a trial of the OX40 agonist ivuxolimab. This chain joins TRBV19 and TRBJ1-1; the D is unclear. The CDR3 region is CASSIEKGTEAFF. DNA for the CDR3: TGTGCCAGTAGTATAGAGAAGGGCACTGAAGCTTTCTTT.